This T cell receptor (beta chain) was obtained from a study of beta chain features in type 1 diabetes. Deletions cut 7 bases from V and 8 bases from J, with 21 bases between. This CDR3 comprises 14 residues. CDR1 SQVTM and CDR2 ANQGSEA come from the germline V gene. Expressed TCRB transcripts were sequenced because the isolated RNA had all been reverse transcribed beforehand. Here immunoSEQ multiplex PCR was the method, and the copy in TCRdb shows in-frame clones only, minus some. This sample yields about 160,000 clones, of which 7.5% to 10% are seen a single time; approximately 0.65% belongs to the top ten. Cell sorting via CD45RO/CCR7/CD25/CD127/CD95/CD27 was performed to obtain CD4+ naive, central memory, regulatory and stem cell-like memory cells. This clone was counted at least ten times.

The chain uses TRBV29-1 and TRBJ2-1, with D tentatively TRBD1 (5 bases). The specimen was central memory CD4+ T cells from blood. The origin of this receptor is a man aged 18 to 29 in good health. CDR3: CSAERGSQLDEQFF. Here the CDR3 DNA reads TGCAGCGCGGAAAGGGGCTCTCAATTGGATGAGCAGTTCTTC.